The 12 T cell receptor beta chains below were found in one sample sequenced in a study of blood T cell repertoires in COVID-19. Assay: immunoSEQ multiplex PCR; the TCRdb copy retains only in-frame clones and omits some. The data hold approximately 150,000 clones, with 87% observed a single time. The sample consisted of peripheral blood. The receptors were sampled from a woman in her forties or fifties with acute or convalescent COVID-19.

The CDR3 loop is CASSLTVTTYEQYF. The CDR3 nucleotides read TGCGCCAGCAGCCTGACAGTTACTACCTACGAGCAGTACTTC. The chain recombines TRBV5-1 with TRBJ2-7; D is possibly TRBD1 (5 bases). V was shortened by 4 bases and J by 2 bases, with 13 bases between the two germline ends. The CDR3 contains 14 residues. CDR1 is SGHRS and CDR2 is YFSETQ in the germline V gene.

In its sample, this clone was seen a few times. The chain couples TRBV5-1 to TRBJ2-3; 14 nucleotides line up with TRBD2. Germline V lookup: CDR1 SGHRS, CDR2 YFSETQ. V was clipped by 3 bases and J by 2 bases; unmatched bases: 5. The CDR3 has 17 residues. Written as DNA, the CDR3 is TGCGCCAGCAGCTATGGGACTAGCGGGGGAATCACAGATACGCAGTATTTT. Its protein product is CASSYGTSGGITDTQYF. Based on the CDR3 plus reference TRBV5-1 and TRBJ2-3, the full variable domain is KAGVTQTPRYLIKTRGQQVTLSCSPISGHRSVSWYQQTPGQGLQFLFEYFSETQRNKGNFPGRFSGRQFSNSRSEMNVSTLELGDSALYLCASSYGTSGGITDTQYFGPGTRLTVL.

V usage is TRBV7-9 and J usage is TRBJ1-1; D is undetermined. V lost 3 bases and J lost 6, with 8 bases in between. The length of the CDR3 is 12 residues. Germline loops: CDR1 SEHNR, CDR2 FQNEAQ (reference sequence). In nucleotides, the CDR3 is TGTGCCAGCAGCTTTGTTCTTCCTGAAGCTTTCTTT. Amino acids: CASSFVLPEAFF.

The chain recombines TRBV23-1 with TRBJ2-1, with 11 bases aligning to TRBD2. TRBV23-1 carries the ORF label, with uncertain function. This CDR3 has 15 residues. The J segment lost 10 bases and the V segment lost 7 bases, leaving 12 bases of the junction unmatched. The CDR3, as DNA: TGCGCCAGCACCCTCCCCGGTAGCGGGAGGGGGGAGCAGTTCTTC. It specifies CASTLPGSGRGEQFF.

The chain combines TRBV7-6 with TRBJ1-6; 7 bases match TRBD1. Trimming took 0 bases from V and 6 from J; bases not matched to a gene: 5. CDR1 is SGHVS, CDR2 FNYEAQ, per germline. The CDR3 loop spans 16 amino acids. CDR3 amino acids: CASSLAPPGGNSPLHF. The CDR3 DNA follows: TGTGCCAGCAGCTTAGCTCCCCCAGGGGGTAATTCACCCCTCCACTTT.

This clone was recorded once. V gene TRBV7-8 combines with J gene TRBJ1-2, with D unclear. V lost 1 base and J lost 0, with 9 bases in between. The germline CDR1 and CDR2 sequences are SGHVS and FQNEAQ. CDR3 length: 15 residues. The CDR3 nucleotides read TGTGCCAGCAGCTTAGGAGCTAAAGCTAACTATGGCTACACCTTC. Translating it yields CASSLGAKANYGYTF.

The chain joins TRBV19 to TRBJ1-2; 9 nucleotides align to TRBD1. Trimming took 5 bases from V and 12 from J; bases not matched to a gene: 10. This CDR3 has 13 amino acids. Germline CDR1 is LNHDA and CDR2 is SQIVND (reference sequence). The chain's CDR3 is CASSVPGTGIHTF. CDR3 DNA: TGTGCCAGTAGTGTTCCCGGGACAGGGATACACACCTTC.

This clone occurred once. The genes are TRBV3-1 (or the pseudogene TRBV3-2) and TRBJ1-1, with D tentatively TRBD1 (5 bases). This CDR3 comprises 14 residues. The germline gives CDR1 LGHDT, CDR2 YNNKEL (reference sequence). The V end was cut by 6 bases, the J end by 5 bases, with 16 bases between. The CDR3 DNA is TGTGCCAGCAGTCCTGCGGGGTGGGGGACTGAAGCTTTCTTT. Encoded protein: CASSPAGWGTEAFF.

The chain carries TRBV28 and TRBJ2-3; D unresolved. CDR3 length: 14 amino acids. The ends were cut back, 2 bases at V and 4 bases at J, with 10 bases in the middle. CDR1 is MDHEN and CDR2 is SYDVKM in the germline V gene. The CDR3 sequence is CASSLIQASDTQYF. The DNA of the CDR3 is TGTGCCAGCAGTTTAATTCAGGCCTCAGATACGCAGTATTTT.

This chain links TRBV7-9 with TRBJ1-3; the match to TRBD1 covers 7 bases. This CDR3 spans 15 amino acids. Germline CDR1 SEHNR, CDR2 FQNEAQ (reference sequence). Germline trimming cut 5 bases from V and 1 base from J; bases unmatched to any gene: 5. This CDR3 is CASSPQGTSGNTIYF. The CDR3 bases are TGTGCCAGCAGCCCACAGGGGACTTCTGGAAACACCATATATTTT.

The V call is TRBV9, the J call TRBJ1-2, with 7 bases fitting TRBD1. Trimming removed 3 bases from V and 5 bases from J; junction bases left unmatched: 4. The CDR3 covers 13 residues. Germline lookup yields CDR1 SGDLS and CDR2 YYNGEE. CDR3 nucleotides: TGTGCCAGCAGCGCCGGGACAGAATATGGCTACACCTTC. It specifies CASSAGTEYGYTF.

The gene calls are TRBV5-1 and TRBJ1-2, with D perhaps TRBD1 (6 bases). The CDR3 runs to 15 residues. Between the trimmed V and J ends, which lost 0 bases and 2 bases, there was a span of 11 bases. CDR1 is SGHRS and CDR2 is YFSETQ in the germline V gene. This CDR3 reads CASSLADRFNYGYTF. The CDR3 nucleotides read TGCGCCAGCAGCTTGGCCGACAGGTTCAACTATGGCTACACCTTC.